The 25 T cell receptor beta chains given below trace back to one sample, sequenced in a study of blood T cell repertoires in COVID-19. Profiled with immunoSEQ multiplex PCR; TCRdb holds only in-frame clones, not every one. The data contain 120,000 to 150,000 clones, under 90% of them singletons. The sample consisted of peripheral blood. These receptors all come from a human donor in a cohort sampled during active COVID-19.

This chain uses TRBV30 with TRBJ1-5, with D possibly matching TRBD1 (5 bases). Looked up from germline, CDR1 is GTSNPN and CDR2 is SVGIG (reference sequence). Trimming pared 0 bases from V and 7 bases from J, leaving 10 bases between. This CDR3 contains 13 residues. The CDR3 coding sequence is TGTGCCTGGAGTGTAGGAGGGGCACAGCCCCAGCATTTT. Encoded protein: CAWSVGGAQPQHF. The variable domain in full, completed from reference TRBV30 and TRBJ1-5, reads SQTIHQWPATLVQPVGSPLSLECTVEGTSNPNLYWYRQAAGRGLQLLFYSVGIGQISSEVPQNLSASRPQDRQFILSSKKLLLSDSGFYLCAWSVGGAQPQHFGDGTRLSIL.

The sample holds one count of this clone. This sample includes further DNA sequences coding for the same CDR3. The chain has TRBV28 and TRBJ1-2; 8 bases are shared with TRBD1. CDR1 and CDR2 (germline): MDHEN, SYDVKM. The CDR3 covers 13 residues. Trimming took 4 bases from V and 4 from J; bases not matched to a gene: 2. The CDR3 protein is CASSSGQGYGYTF. CDR3 DNA: TGTGCCAGCAGTTCCGGACAGGGCTATGGCTACACCTTC.

The chain combines TRBV29-1 with TRBJ1-2; D call uncertain. This CDR3 is built from 11 residues. Germline CDR1 and CDR2: SQVTM and ANQGSEA. V was clipped by 7 bases and J by 7 bases, with 13 bases between them. This chain's CDR3 is CSAPGLGGYTF. CDR3 bases: TGCAGCGCCCCGGGATTGGGTGGCTACACCTTC.

This chain connects TRBV6-5 to TRBJ1-3; 7 bases match TRBD1. Germline V gives CDR1 MNHEY, CDR2 SVGAGI. The length of the CDR3 is 14 residues. After removal of 8 bases from V and 0 bases from J, the junction contained 4 bases not matched to a gene. CDR3 in DNA: TGTGCCAGCTCTGGGACAGCCTCTGGAAACACCATATATTTT. Translation: CASSGTASGNTIYF.

A note on this clone: The sample contains more than one DNA sequence encoding this CDR3. This chain joins TRBV18 and TRBJ1-1; maybe TRBD1 (5 bases). The CDR3 sequence is 13 residues long. Germline assignment: CDR1 KGHSH and CDR2 LQKENI. Trimming stripped 0 bases from V and 3 bases from J, with 5 bases between. The DNA for the CDR3 is TGTGCCAGCTCACCACCAGGGGACACTGAAGCTTTCTTT. Encoded protein: CASSPPGDTEAFF.

Only one count was recorded for this clone. The chain recombines TRBV5-1 with TRBJ1-4, with D unresolved. Per the germline V gene, CDR1 is SGHRS and CDR2 is YFSETQ. V lost 2 bases, J lost 6 bases, and 14 bases lay in between. CDR3 size: 15 residues. The CDR3 spells CASSFEGTEYEKLFF. CDR3 sequence (DNA): TGCGCCAGCAGCTTCGAAGGAACAGAGTATGAAAAACTGTTTTTT.

This sequence joins TRBV10-3 and TRBJ1-1; 7 bases map to TRBD1. There are 15 residues in the CDR3. CDR1 ENHRY and CDR2 SYGVKD come from the germline V gene. V was pared by 6 bases and J by 4 bases, with 11 bases of the junction left unmatched. The CDR3 DNA sequence: TGTGCCATCAGCCAGGGGGGAAAGGGTTTCACTGAAGCTTTCTTT. Protein product: CAISQGGKGFTEAFF.

This chain uses TRBV7-9 with TRBJ1-1; 8 bases align to TRBD1. Germline V lookup: CDR1 SEHNR, CDR2 FQNEAQ (reference sequence). The J segment lost 8 bases and the V segment lost 5 bases, leaving 10 bases of the junction unmatched. The CDR3 totals 14 residues. CDR3 in DNA: TGTGCCAGCAGCCACCGGGACAGGTTCGCCGAAGCTTTCTTT. Translating gives CASSHRDRFAEAFF.

The chain recombines TRBV14 with TRBJ1-2, with D unresolved. V dropped 1 base and J dropped 0 bases, with 9 bases sitting between them. Germline CDR1 is SGHDN and CDR2 is FVKESK. This CDR3 spans 15 amino acids. In DNA form, the CDR3 reads TGTGCCAGCAGCCAAGTCACGGGTGCTAACTATGGCTACACCTTC. As protein: CASSQVTGANYGYTF.

Details on this clone: At one of its ends the junction is not consistent with the germline gene, which may arise from a read error. The chain has TRBV15 and TRBJ2-2; tentative D call: TRBD2 (7 bases). The CDR3 spans 17 residues. Per the germline V gene, CDR1 is LNHNV and CDR2 is YYDKDF (reference sequence). The CDR3 sequence is CATSREAGGGGIGELFF. The CDR3 nucleotides read TGTGCCACCAGTAGAGAGGCCGGGGGCGGGGGTATCGGGGAGCTGTTTTTT.

For the CDR3, the DNA is TGTGCCAGCAGTTACCGCGGACAGAGTTACGAGCAGTACTTC. Its protein is CASSYRGQSYEQYF. The chain uses TRBV6-2 or TRBV6-3 and TRBJ2-7; the D gene is possibly TRBD1 (6 bases). CDR3 size: 14 residues. Between the trimmed V and J ends, which lost 2 bases and 4 bases, there was a span of 12 bases. Germline V gene sequence: CDR1 MNHEY, CDR2 SVGEGT.

On this clone: Other DNA sequences of this sample code for an identical CDR3. The DNA of the CDR3 is TGTGCCAGCAGCCAAGGAGGGTATGGCTACACCTTC. Translation: CASSQGGYGYTF. This chain links TRBV3-1 (or the pseudogene TRBV3-2) with TRBJ1-2, with D uncertain. Germline lookup yields CDR1 LGHDT and CDR2 YNNKEL (reference sequence). V was shortened by 1 base and J by 5 bases, with 5 bases between the two germline ends. The CDR3 consists of 12 residues.

The chain recombines TRBV3-1 (or the pseudogene TRBV3-2) with TRBJ1-2; D is uncertain. In germline, CDR1 is LGHDT, CDR2 YNNKEL (reference sequence). The CDR3 sequence is 14 residues long. The germline V and J ends were trimmed by 0 bases and 8 bases, with 13 bases remaining between them. The CDR3 DNA follows: TGTGCCAGCAGCCAAGATCCCCAAGAGGGAGGCTACACCTTC. Translating it yields CASSQDPQEGGYTF.

The chain couples TRBV3-1 (or the pseudogene TRBV3-2) to TRBJ1-2; 7 nucleotides line up with TRBD1. The junction had 9 bases not matched to a gene; V was cut back by 2 bases and J by 6 bases. The CDR3 is made up of 15 amino acids. CDR1 and CDR2 (germline): LGHDT, YNNKEL (reference sequence). Here the CDR3 reads CASSQLGQVPHGYTF. DNA for the CDR3: TGTGCCAGCAGCCAACTCGGACAGGTCCCGCATGGCTACACCTTC.

The chain has TRBV9 and TRBJ1-4, with a weak D call TRBD1 (6 bases). CDR3 length: 15 amino acids. Trimming removed 1 base at V and 4 bases at J, with 11 bases between. Germline loops: CDR1 SGDLS, CDR2 YYNGEE. The CDR3 DNA reads as TGTGCCAGCAGCGTACAGGGGTCGGGTAATGAAAAACTGTTTTTT. Translated: CASSVQGSGNEKLFF. The full variable domain, rest sourced from reference TRBV9 and TRBJ1-4, is DSGVTQTPKHLITATGQRVTLRCSPRSGDLSVYWYQQSLDQGLQFLIQYYNGEERAKGNILERFSAQQFPDLHSELNLSSLELGDSALYFCASSVQGSGNEKLFFGSGTQLSVL.

V gene TRBV12-3 or TRBV12-4 combines with J gene TRBJ1-2; tentative D call: TRBD1 (6 bases). V lost 7 bases, J lost 4 bases, and 13 bases lay in between. CDR3 length: 13 amino acids. This CDR3 reads CASTPRGGYGYTF. CDR3 DNA: TGTGCCAGCACCCCGAGGGGGGGCTATGGCTACACCTTC.

The rearrangement links TRBV29-1 to TRBJ2-1; D is undetermined. Germline V gene lookup returns CDR1 SQVTM and CDR2 ANQGSEA. This CDR3 is built from 10 residues. Trimming left V 7 bases short and J 4 bases short, with 5 bases between. The CDR3 DNA sequence: TGCAGCGCTCAATACAATGAGCAGTTCTTC. Amino acids: CSAQYNEQFF.

This rearrangement joins TRBV7-3 to TRBJ2-3, with a possible D match to TRBD2 (7 bases). The CDR3 is made up of 14 amino acids. With 6 bases removed from V and 4 bases from J, the gap between germline ends came to 14 bases. Germline lookup yields CDR1 SGHTA and CDR2 FQGTGA. The CDR3 DNA is TGTGCCAGCAGTAGTTCGGGGGGCGCAGATACGCAGTATTTT. Its protein product is CASSSSGGADTQYF.

The chain uses TRBV7-2 and TRBJ2-1; 7 nucleotides align to TRBD2. J lost 0 bases, V lost 2 bases, and 10 bases had no gene match. Germline values: CDR1 SGHTA, CDR2 FQGNSA. The CDR3 runs to 18 residues. The CDR3 spells CASSLRTGGPSSYNEQFF. DNA of the CDR3: TGTGCCAGCAGCTTACGGACGGGGGGTCCGAGCTCCTACAATGAGCAGTTCTTC.

The chain combines TRBV6-5 with TRBJ2-7; 8 bases match TRBD1. Trimming took 6 bases from V and 4 from J; bases not matched to a gene: 11. This CDR3 is 15 amino acids long. Germline CDR1 and CDR2: MNHEY and SVGAGI. CDR3 in DNA: TGTGCCAGCAGACCCGACGGACAGGGCGGGTACGAGCAGTACTTC. The encoded protein is CASRPDGQGGYEQYF.

The chain has TRBV7-6 and TRBJ1-2, with TRBD1 as a possible D gene (6 bases). The V end was cut by 2 bases, the J end by 1 base, with 11 bases between. Germline CDR1 and CDR2: SGHVS and FNYEAQ. This CDR3 is 15 amino acids long. The CDR3 DNA follows: TGTGCCAGCAGCTTAAAGGGGGACGGTAACTATGGCTACACCTTC. It specifies CASSLKGDGNYGYTF.

A single count supports this clone. The V call is TRBV19, the J call TRBJ2-7; 9 bases agree with TRBD2. V was pared by 1 base and J by 2 bases, with 3 bases of the junction left unmatched. CDR1 and CDR2 from the germline V gene are LNHDA and SQIVND (reference sequence). This CDR3 region has 15 residues. CDR3 DNA: TGTGCCAGTAGTATAGGTGGCGGGGGGGCCTACGAGCAGTACTTC. It encodes CASSIGGGGAYEQYF.

This clone has only one observation. V usage is TRBV11-2 and J usage is TRBJ1-4; no reliable D call. The CDR3 runs 13 residues. Trimming cost V 1 base and J 7 bases, with 7 bases left between them. Germline assignment: CDR1 SGHAT and CDR2 FQNNGV. For the CDR3, the DNA is TGTGCCAGCAGCTTAGCGACACCTGAAAAACTGTTTTTT. It translates to CASSLATPEKLFF. Combining the CDR3 with reference TRBV11-2 and TRBJ1-4 gives the whole variable domain EAGVAQSPRYKIIEKRQSVAFWCNPISGHATLYWYQQILGQGPKLLIQFQNNGVVDDSQLPKDRFSAERLKGVDSTLKIQPAKLEDSAVYLCASSLATPEKLFFGSGTQLSVL.

By frequency in the sample, this clone is medium-sized (0.01 to 0.1%). This rearrangement joins TRBV3-1 (or the pseudogene TRBV3-2) to TRBJ2-3; 7 nucleotides align to TRBD2. CDR1 and CDR2 (germline): LGHDT, YNNKEL (reference sequence). The CDR3 has 16 amino acids. V shed 0 bases, J shed 6 bases, and the junction held 9 bases outside the gene matches. Here the CDR3 DNA reads TGTGCCAGCAGCCAAGATCTAGCGGAGACGCCGGATACGCAGTATTTT. This sequence encodes CASSQDLAETPDTQYF.

This chain joins TRBV18 and TRBJ1-6; tentatively, D is TRBD1 (6 bases). V lost 6 bases and J lost 8, with 20 bases in between. The CDR3 is 16 amino acids. CDR1 KGHSH and CDR2 LQKENI come from the germline V gene. The CDR3 sequence is CASSPRRDISDSPLHF. The CDR3 DNA sequence: TGTGCCAGCTCTCCCCGCCGGGACATCTCCGATTCACCCCTCCACTTT.